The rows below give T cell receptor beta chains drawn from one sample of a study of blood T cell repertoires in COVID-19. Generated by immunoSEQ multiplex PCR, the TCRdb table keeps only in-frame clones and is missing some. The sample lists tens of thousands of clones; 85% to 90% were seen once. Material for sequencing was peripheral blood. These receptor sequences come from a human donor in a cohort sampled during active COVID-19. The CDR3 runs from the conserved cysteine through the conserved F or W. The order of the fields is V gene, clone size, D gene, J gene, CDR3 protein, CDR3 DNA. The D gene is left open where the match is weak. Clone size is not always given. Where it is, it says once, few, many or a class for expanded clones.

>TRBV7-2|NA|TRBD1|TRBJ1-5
CASSLGQGPNQPQHF
TGTGCCAGCAGCTTAGGACAGGGTCCCAATCAGCCCCAGCATTTT
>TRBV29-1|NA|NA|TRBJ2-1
CSVERYFSSSYNEQFF
TGCAGCGTTGAACGGTACTTCTCGAGCTCCTACAATGAGCAGTTCTTC
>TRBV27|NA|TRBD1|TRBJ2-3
CASIPSRSGQGSDTQYF
TGTGCCAGCATCCCCTCGAGGTCGGGACAGGGTTCAGATACGCAGTATTTT
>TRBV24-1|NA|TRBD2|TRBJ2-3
CATTQGGASGNTDTQYF
TGTGCCACCACCCAGGGTGGTGCTAGCGGAAACACAGATACGCAGTATTTT
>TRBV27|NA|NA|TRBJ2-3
CASSFDYAGDTQYF
TGTGCCAGCAGTTTCGACTACGCTGGAGATACGCAGTATTTT
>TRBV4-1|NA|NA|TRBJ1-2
CASSPSSPVHTSGNYGYTF
TGCGCCAGCAGCCCCTCTTCCCCCGTCCATACATCGGGGAACTATGGCTACACCTTC
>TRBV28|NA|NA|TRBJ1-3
CASSLWGATRDTIYF
TGTGCCAGCAGTTTATGGGGGGCGACACGCGATACCATATATTTT
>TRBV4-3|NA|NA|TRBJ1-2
CASSLLRDSLAMGYTF
TGCGCCAGCAGCCTGCTACGGGACTCGTTAGCTATGGGCTACACCTTC
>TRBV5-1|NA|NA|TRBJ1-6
CASSLIDPGGSYNSPLHF
TGCGCCAGCAGCTTGATAGACCCGGGTGGCTCCTATAATTCACCCCTCCACTTT
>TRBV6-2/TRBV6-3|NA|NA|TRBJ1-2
CASSRGGINYGYTF
TGTGCCAGCAGCCGCGGAGGGATTAACTATGGCTACACCTTC
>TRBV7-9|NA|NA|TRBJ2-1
CASSPFDEQFF
TGTGCCAGCAGCCCGTTCGATGAGCAGTTCTTC
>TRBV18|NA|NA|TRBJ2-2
CASSPPGAGGTGELFF
TGTGCCAGCTCACCACCGGGAGCCGGGGGCACCGGGGAGCTGTTTTTT
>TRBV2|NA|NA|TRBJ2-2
CASGGTGELFF
TGTGCCAGCGGAGGCACCGGGGAGCTGTTTTTT
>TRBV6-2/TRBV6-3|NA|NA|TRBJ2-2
CASSRQENTGELFF
TGTGCCAGCAGCCGACAGGAGAACACCGGGGAGCTGTTTTTT
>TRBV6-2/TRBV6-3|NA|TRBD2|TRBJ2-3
CASSRLAGVKTDTQYF
TGTGCCAGCAGTAGACTAGCGGGAGTCAAGACAGATACGCAGTATTTT
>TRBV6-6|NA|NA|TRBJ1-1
CASTQLTAGGAFF
TGTGCCAGCACCCAACTTACCGCCGGAGGGGCTTTCTTT
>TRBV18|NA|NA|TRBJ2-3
CASSPGQRSTDTQYF
TGTGCCAGCTCACCAGGGCAGAGAAGCACAGATACGCAGTATTTT
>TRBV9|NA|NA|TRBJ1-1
CASSVQDRGAEAFF
TGTGCCAGCAGCGTGCAAGACAGAGGCGCTGAAGCTTTCTTT
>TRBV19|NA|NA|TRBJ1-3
CASKLTASGNTIYF
TGTGCCAGTAAACTTACAGCCTCTGGAAACACCATATATTTT
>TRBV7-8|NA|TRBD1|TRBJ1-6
CASRTGGSYNSPLHF
TGTGCCAGCAGAACAGGGGGCTCCTATAATTCACCCCTCCACTTT
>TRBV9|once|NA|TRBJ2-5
CASSVVGGGETQYF
TGTGCCAGCAGCGTAGTCGGGGGAGGTGAGACCCAGTACTTC
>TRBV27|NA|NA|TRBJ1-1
CASSSNRNTEAFF
TGTGCCAGCAGTTCTAACAGAAACACTGAAGCTTTCTTT
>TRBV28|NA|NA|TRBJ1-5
CASSRDGNQPQHF
TGTGCCAGCAGCAGGGATGGCAATCAGCCCCAGCATTTT
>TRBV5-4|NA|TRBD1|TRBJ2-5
CASSLEDRGETQYF
TGTGCCAGCAGCTTGGAGGACAGGGGGGAGACCCAGTACTTC
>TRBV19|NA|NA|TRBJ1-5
CASSIGSLLTGSSQPQHF
TGTGCCAGTAGTATAGGCTCCCTACTCACAGGTTCCTCCCAGCCCCAGCATTTT
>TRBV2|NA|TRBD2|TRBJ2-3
CASSEGTAGGNTDTQYF
TGTGCCAGCAGTGAGGGGACGGCGGGAGGGAACACAGATACGCAGTATTTT
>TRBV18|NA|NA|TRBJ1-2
CASSPVGDYGYTF
TGTGCCAGCTCACCGGTCGGGGACTATGGCTACACCTTC
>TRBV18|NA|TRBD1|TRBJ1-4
CASSPSGTGVRATNEKLFF
TGTGCCAGCTCTCCGTCCGGGACAGGGGTGAGGGCAACTAATGAAAAACTGTTTTTT
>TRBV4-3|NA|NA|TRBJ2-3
CASSQRGQGSTDTQYF
TGCGCCAGCAGCCAAAGAGGCCAGGGAAGCACAGATACGCAGTATTTT
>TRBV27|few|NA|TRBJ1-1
CASSPPRNRGEAFF
TGTGCCAGCAGTCCTCCTCGGAATAGGGGGGAAGCTTTCTTT
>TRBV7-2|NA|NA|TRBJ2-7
CASSQHHGWRGEQYF
TGTGCCAGCAGCCAACATCACGGGTGGAGAGGGGAGCAGTACTTC
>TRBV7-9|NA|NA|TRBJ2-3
CASSSHRGGGRSTDTQYF
TGTGCCAGCAGCTCCCACAGAGGGGGCGGGAGGAGCACAGATACGCAGTATTTT
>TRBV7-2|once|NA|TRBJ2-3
CASSLVSGYPDTQYF
TGTGCCAGCAGCTTAGTATCGGGGTACCCAGATACGCAGTATTTT
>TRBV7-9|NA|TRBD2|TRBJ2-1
CASSFRGDSQNNEQFF
TGTGCCAGCAGCTTCCGGGGGGATTCTCAAAACAATGAGCAGTTCTTC
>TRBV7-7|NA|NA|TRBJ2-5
CASSLAGGGETQYF
TGTGCCAGCAGCTTAGCAGGGGGGGGAGAGACCCAGTACTTC
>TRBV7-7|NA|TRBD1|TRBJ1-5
CASSSEPTGGKVGNQPQHF
TGTGCCAGCAGCTCCGAGCCTACAGGGGGAAAGGTCGGCAATCAGCCCCAGCATTTT
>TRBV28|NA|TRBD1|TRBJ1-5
CASSVSSTGFGNQPQHF
TGTGCCAGCAGTGTCTCCTCGACAGGGTTCGGCAATCAGCCCCAGCATTTT
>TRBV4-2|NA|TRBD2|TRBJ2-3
CASSQEAGATDTQYF
TGTGCCAGCAGCCAAGAAGCGGGAGCCACAGATACGCAGTATTTT
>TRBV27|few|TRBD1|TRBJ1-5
CASSRTGQQPQHF
TGTGCCAGCAGTCGGACAGGGCAACAGCCCCAGCATTTT
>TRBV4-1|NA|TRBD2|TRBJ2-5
CASSLRAGGPQETQYF
TGCGCCAGCAGCCTTAGAGCGGGGGGCCCTCAAGAGACCCAGTACTTC
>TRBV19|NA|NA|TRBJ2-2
CASMSNGELFF
TGTGCCAGTATGTCTAACGGGGAGCTGTTTTTT
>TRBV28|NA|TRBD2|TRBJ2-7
CASRRTSGMYEQYF
TGTGCCAGCAGAAGGACTAGCGGGATGTACGAGCAGTACTTC
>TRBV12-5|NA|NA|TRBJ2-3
CASGLTPYSTDTQYF
TGTGCTAGTGGTTTGACACCATACAGCACAGATACGCAGTATTTT
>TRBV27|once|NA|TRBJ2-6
CASSLKGPGGSGANVLTF
TGTGCCAGCAGTTTGAAGGGCCCCGGGGGATCTGGGGCCAACGTCCTGACTTTC
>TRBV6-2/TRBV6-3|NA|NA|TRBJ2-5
CASSYPMRLADQETQYF
TGTGCCAGCAGTTACCCTATGAGGTTGGCGGATCAAGAGACCCAGTACTTC
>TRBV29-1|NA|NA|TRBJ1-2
CSVYPEGGGYTF
TGCAGCGTCTACCCGGAAGGAGGTGGCTACACCTTC
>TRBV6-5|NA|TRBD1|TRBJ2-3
CASSPADRARHTQYF
TGTGCCAGCAGCCCCGCCGACAGGGCAAGGCATACGCAGTATTTT
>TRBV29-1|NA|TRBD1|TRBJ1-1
CSVRRGTAGEAFF
TGCAGCGTTCGTAGAGGGACAGCGGGTGAAGCTTTCTTT
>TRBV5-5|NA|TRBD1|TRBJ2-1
CASSFGTGPYNEQFF
TGTGCCAGCAGCTTTGGGACAGGGCCTTACAATGAGCAGTTCTTC
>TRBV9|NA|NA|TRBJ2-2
CASSGTGTGELFF
TGTGCCAGCAGCGGAACGGGGACCGGGGAGCTGTTTTTT